This T cell receptor (beta chain) comes out of a study of T cells after posttransplantation cyclophosphamide. This CDR3 contains 18 residues. The V gene end was trimmed by 4 bases and the J gene end by 0 bases; junction bases not matched to a gene: 7. Germline assignment: CDR1 LGHNA and CDR2 YNFKEQ. Only in-frame clones appear in the TCRdb table, and some are missing; sequencing was by immunoSEQ multiplex PCR. The sample records roughly 9,200 clones, 89% being singletons. This sequence was found in an older woman in good health, CMV-negative, and a related stem cell transplant donor. The sample taken for sequencing was memory CD4+ T cells sorted from PBMCs. V gene TRBV4-2 combines with J gene TRBJ2-6, with 9 bases that match TRBD1. CDR3 region: CASSPGTGQDSGANVLTF. CDR3 nucleotide sequence: TGTGCCAGCAGCCCTGGGACAGGGCAAGACTCTGGGGCCAACGTCCTGACTTTC.